The clone carrying this T cell receptor (beta chain) was recorded once. No antigen is known for it. Here immunoSEQ multiplex PCR was the method, and the copy in TCRdb shows in-frame clones only, minus some. The sample lists 35,000 to 40,000 clones, almost 95% occurring once. This entry comes from a study of T cells in tuberculosis. Findings and limits, study-wide: Smaller distances to GMM-specific TCRs suggested their expansion in active tuberculosis.

The CDR3 is 14 amino acids. Germline assignment: CDR1 MNHEY and CDR2 SVGAGI. Losses at the gene ends were 5 bases for V and 6 bases for J; bases not matched to a gene: 7. The sequence was collected from a donor aged 10 to 29 with latent tuberculosis or without tuberculosis infection. Some clones in this sample may be carry-over from other donors' samples. The chain joins TRBV6-5 to TRBJ1-1; 9 positions match TRBD1. Sample: PBMCs. CDR3 sequence: CASSPGTGYPEAFF. The CDR3 nucleotides read TGTGCCAGCAGTCCCGGGACAGGGTACCCTGAAGCTTTCTTT.